The T cell receptor (beta chain) described here comes from a study of blood T cell repertoires in COVID-19. CDR1 and CDR2 (germline): SSHAT, FNYEAQ (reference sequence). There are 16 residues in the CDR3. Clones were sequenced by immunoSEQ multiplex PCR, and TCRdb holds only the in-frame ones, with some missing. The data hold 200,000 to 250,000 clones, with under 95% observed a single time. For this clone: One end of the junction does not line up with germline, which may come from a read error.

The chain joins TRBV7-7 to TRBJ2-3; 11 positions agree with TRBD2. The source of this sequence is a man aged 25-40 years with acute or convalescent COVID-19. The sequencing input was peripheral blood. Here the CDR3 DNA reads TGTGCTAGCAGCCCCCTTAGCGGGGGGGCAAGAGATACGCAGTATTTT. Translating gives CASSPLSGGARDTQYF. The complete variable domain, with remaining parts taken from reference TRBV7-7 and TRBJ2-3, reads GAGVSQSPRYKVTKRGQDVTLRCDPISSHATLYWYQQALGQGPEFLTYFNYEAQPDKSGLPSDRFSAERPEGSISTLTIQRTEQRDSAMYRCASSPLSGGARDTQYFGPGTRLTVL.